Listed below are T cell receptor beta chains from one sample, sequenced in a study of CD8+ T cells in alopecia areata. The table came from immunoSEQ multiplex PCR; TCRdb's copy has only in-frame clones and leaves some out. The sample yields a few hundred thousand clones, approximately 60% seen once. What was sequenced was CD8+ T cells sorted from blood. These TCRs come from a human donor in good health. The CDR3 runs from the conserved cysteine through the conserved F or W. The D gene is left open where the match is weak. Expanded clones get a size class; other rows say once, few or many, or leave the size out.

CDR3 length: 15; D gene: .; V gene: TRBV4-1; J gene: TRBJ1-2; clone size: .; CDR3 DNA: TGCGCCAGCAGCCCAAAAACAGGGAAAGGGGGTGGCTACACCTTC; CDR3 protein: CASSPKTGKGGGYTF
CDR3 length: 11; D gene: .; V gene: TRBV5-6; J gene: TRBJ1-2; clone size: .; CDR3 DNA: TGTGCCAGCAGCTTTGGGACGGCCGGCACCTTC; CDR3 protein: CASSFGTAGTF
CDR3 length: 13; D gene: .; V gene: TRBV15; J gene: TRBJ2-2; clone size: .; CDR3 DNA: TGTGCCACCAGCCCCCGGAGTCCCGGGGAGCTGTTTTTT; CDR3 protein: CATSPRSPGELFF
CDR3 length: 15; D gene: TRBD1; V gene: TRBV27; J gene: TRBJ2-1; clone size: .; CDR3 DNA: TGTGCCAGCAGTCCGACAGGGGGCTCCTACAATGAGCAGTTCTTC; CDR3 protein: CASSPTGGSYNEQFF
CDR3 length: 19; D gene: TRBD1; V gene: TRBV7-9; J gene: TRBJ1-1; clone size: .; CDR3 DNA: TGTGCCAGCAGCTCCCCCTGGGGGGGGACAGGGGACCCGAACACTGAAGCTTTCTTT; CDR3 protein: CASSSPWGGTGDPNTEAFF
CDR3 length: 13; D gene: .; V gene: TRBV4-2; J gene: TRBJ2-5; clone size: .; CDR3 DNA: TGTGCCAGCAGCCCTCCCCTCGGGGAGACCCAGTACTTC; CDR3 protein: CASSPPLGETQYF
CDR3 length: 14; D gene: .; V gene: TRBV11-1; J gene: TRBJ2-7; clone size: few; CDR3 DNA: TGTGCCAGCAGCCCTCGGGACCTTTACTACGAGCAGTACTTC; CDR3 protein: CASSPRDLYYEQYF
CDR3 length: 13; D gene: .; V gene: TRBV6-5; J gene: TRBJ1-1; clone size: .; CDR3 DNA: TGTGCCAGCAGTTACTCCGGACAGTCTGAAGCTTTCTTT; CDR3 protein: CASSYSGQSEAFF
CDR3 length: 15; D gene: TRBD2; V gene: TRBV9; J gene: TRBJ2-1; clone size: once; CDR3 DNA: TGTGCCAGCAGCGTGGTGGCCGGGGGGTACAATGAGCAGTTCTTC; CDR3 protein: CASSVVAGGYNEQFF
CDR3 length: 13; D gene: TRBD1; V gene: TRBV25-1; J gene: TRBJ1-2; clone size: .; CDR3 DNA: TGTGCCAGCAGTGGGGACAGGATGGATGGCTACACCTTC; CDR3 protein: CASSGDRMDGYTF
CDR3 length: 13; D gene: .; V gene: TRBV29-1; J gene: TRBJ2-3; clone size: few; CDR3 DNA: TGCAGCGTTGAGCTGCGGGTCGCAGATACGCAGTATTTT; CDR3 protein: CSVELRVADTQYF
CDR3 length: 15; D gene: .; V gene: TRBV27; J gene: TRBJ2-7; clone size: .; CDR3 DNA: TGTGCCAGCAGTTTATCAGGCAGGGTGCTCTCCGAGCAGTACTTC; CDR3 protein: CASSLSGRVLSEQYF
CDR3 length: 13; D gene: .; V gene: TRBV7-8; J gene: TRBJ2-7; clone size: .; CDR3 DNA: TGTGCCAGCAGCTTAGAACAGATCTACGAGCAGTACTTC; CDR3 protein: CASSLEQIYEQYF
CDR3 length: 14; D gene: .; V gene: TRBV28; J gene: TRBJ1-5; clone size: few; CDR3 DNA: TGTGCCAGCAGAAATCCTCGAAGCAATCAGCCCCAGCATTTT; CDR3 protein: CASRNPRSNQPQHF
CDR3 length: 11; D gene: .; V gene: TRBV29-1; J gene: TRBJ2-7; clone size: .; CDR3 DNA: TGCAGCGTCCATGACACCTACGAGCAGTACTTC; CDR3 protein: CSVHDTYEQYF
CDR3 length: 14; D gene: .; V gene: TRBV7-8; J gene: TRBJ1-4; clone size: few; CDR3 DNA: TGTGCCAGCAGCCCCGTGGGGGGCACTGAAAAACTGTTTTTT; CDR3 protein: CASSPVGGTEKLFF
CDR3 length: 15; D gene: .; V gene: TRBV7-9; J gene: TRBJ2-7; clone size: .; CDR3 DNA: TGTGCCAGCAGCTTATCATGGGGGAACAAGTACGAGCAGTACTTC; CDR3 protein: CASSLSWGNKYEQYF
CDR3 length: 15; D gene: TRBD2; V gene: TRBV7-2; J gene: TRBJ2-7; clone size: .; CDR3 DNA: TGTGCCAGCAGCCCCACTAGCGGGGGGACCTACGAGCAGTACTTC; CDR3 protein: CASSPTSGGTYEQYF
CDR3 length: 13; D gene: TRBD2; V gene: TRBV9; J gene: TRBJ2-1; clone size: .; CDR3 DNA: TGTGCCACGGGGACTAGCGGGAGTCATGAGCAGTTCTTC; CDR3 protein: CATGTSGSHEQFF
CDR3 length: 15; D gene: .; V gene: TRBV4-1; J gene: TRBJ1-4; clone size: .; CDR3 DNA: TGCGCCAGCAGCCAAGAGAGGTTAGGCGGTGAAAAACTGTTTTTT; CDR3 protein: CASSQERLGGEKLFF
CDR3 length: 13; D gene: .; V gene: TRBV6-5; J gene: TRBJ1-2; clone size: .; CDR3 DNA: TGTGCCAGCAGTTTAAACCCCCAGAGAGGCTACACCTTC; CDR3 protein: CASSLNPQRGYTF
CDR3 length: 13; D gene: .; V gene: TRBV27; J gene: TRBJ1-1; clone size: .; CDR3 DNA: TGTGCCAGCAGTTTGTCAAGCCGACAAGCGGCTTTCTTT; CDR3 protein: CASSLSSRQAAFF
CDR3 length: 15; D gene: .; V gene: TRBV1; J gene: TRBJ1-2; clone size: .; CDR3 DNA: TGCACCAGCAGCCAAGCCGACAGGGGCCCCTATGGCTACACCTTC; CDR3 protein: CTSSQADRGPYGYTF
CDR3 length: 14; D gene: .; V gene: TRBV15; J gene: TRBJ2-3; clone size: .; CDR3 DNA: TGTGCCACCAGCAGAGATGAAGACACAGATACGCAGTATTTT; CDR3 protein: CATSRDEDTDTQYF
CDR3 length: 17; D gene: TRBD2; V gene: TRBV5-1; J gene: TRBJ2-1; clone size: .; CDR3 DNA: TGCGCCAGCAGCTTCCGACCCCTAGCGGTCTCCTACAATGAGCAGTTCTTC; CDR3 protein: CASSFRPLAVSYNEQFF
CDR3 length: 11; D gene: .; V gene: TRBV27; J gene: TRBJ2-5; clone size: once; CDR3 DNA: TGTGCCAGCAGAGTCGGGGAGACCCAGTACTTC; CDR3 protein: CASRVGETQYF
CDR3 length: 14; D gene: .; V gene: TRBV6-5; J gene: TRBJ1-2; clone size: .; CDR3 DNA: TGTGCCAGCAGTTACCCGGGGGTGGTTAATGGCTACACCTTC; CDR3 protein: CASSYPGVVNGYTF
CDR3 length: 13; D gene: .; V gene: TRBV4-1; J gene: TRBJ2-1; clone size: few; CDR3 DNA: TGCGCCAGCAGCCAGGCCTTCGGGGATGAGCAGTTCTTC; CDR3 protein: CASSQAFGDEQFF
CDR3 length: 12; D gene: .; V gene: TRBV2; J gene: TRBJ2-5; clone size: few; CDR3 DNA: TGTGCCAGCATCGGACCCCCGAAGACCCAGTACTTC; CDR3 protein: CASIGPPKTQYF
CDR3 length: 18; D gene: TRBD2; V gene: TRBV4-1; J gene: TRBJ2-2; clone size: .; CDR3 DNA: TGCGCCAGCAGCCAAGATGTTGCGGGGGGCGATCTCACCGGGGAGCTGTTTTTT; CDR3 protein: CASSQDVAGGDLTGELFF
CDR3 length: 16; D gene: .; V gene: TRBV5-4; J gene: TRBJ2-2; clone size: few; CDR3 DNA: TGTGCCAGCACCGCTTTGGAGGGCCAAAACACCGGGGAGCTGTTTTTT; CDR3 protein: CASTALEGQNTGELFF
CDR3 length: 13; D gene: TRBD2; V gene: TRBV6-6; J gene: TRBJ2-1; clone size: .; CDR3 DNA: TGTGCCAGCAGTCTCGGGGGGAGGAATGAGCAGTTCTTC; CDR3 protein: CASSLGGRNEQFF
CDR3 length: 14; D gene: TRBD1; V gene: TRBV7-9; J gene: TRBJ2-7; clone size: .; CDR3 DNA: TGTGCCAGCAGCTCGCCGGGACAGAGCTACGAGCAGTACTTC; CDR3 protein: CASSSPGQSYEQYF
CDR3 length: 15; D gene: TRBD1; V gene: TRBV27; J gene: TRBJ1-6; clone size: few; CDR3 DNA: TGTGCCAGCAGTCCCCGGACAGGGTCGAGTTCACCCCTCCACTTT; CDR3 protein: CASSPRTGSSSPLHF
CDR3 length: 15; D gene: .; V gene: TRBV11-2; J gene: TRBJ2-2; clone size: few; CDR3 DNA: TGTGCCAGCAGCTTCGGGATCACAGGGAAATGGGAGCTGTTTTTT; CDR3 protein: CASSFGITGKWELFF
CDR3 length: 14; D gene: .; V gene: TRBV7-8; J gene: TRBJ2-3; clone size: .; CDR3 DNA: TGTGCCAGCAGCTTAGCGTGGCCGAGGTTTACGCAGTATTTT; CDR3 protein: CASSLAWPRFTQYF
CDR3 length: 13; D gene: .; V gene: TRBV7-2; J gene: TRBJ2-3; clone size: few; CDR3 DNA: TGTGCCAGCAGCTTAGTTAGCACAGATACGCAGTATTTT; CDR3 protein: CASSLVSTDTQYF
CDR3 length: 15; D gene: .; V gene: TRBV5-1; J gene: TRBJ1-1; clone size: once; CDR3 DNA: TGCGCCAGCAGCCTGGTCCCAGGGGACGCCACTGAAGCTTTCTTT; CDR3 protein: CASSLVPGDATEAFF
CDR3 length: 18; D gene: .; V gene: TRBV27; J gene: TRBJ1-5; clone size: .; CDR3 DNA: TGTGCCAGCAGTCAGTTGGGGGCAGGGACCCTATTCAATCAGCCCCAGCATTTT; CDR3 protein: CASSQLGAGTLFNQPQHF
CDR3 length: 13; D gene: .; V gene: TRBV13; J gene: TRBJ2-5; clone size: .; CDR3 DNA: TGTGCCAGCAGCCCCTACTCAGAAGAGACCCAGTACTTC; CDR3 protein: CASSPYSEETQYF
CDR3 length: 14; D gene: TRBD1; V gene: TRBV27; J gene: TRBJ2-5; clone size: few; CDR3 DNA: TGTGCCAGCAGTCCGGGACAGGGAATGGAGACCCAGTACTTC; CDR3 protein: CASSPGQGMETQYF
CDR3 length: 12; D gene: .; V gene: TRBV19; J gene: TRBJ2-7; clone size: .; CDR3 DNA: TGTGCCAGTAGCCCCGGGGTTTACGAGCAGTACTTC; CDR3 protein: CASSPGVYEQYF
CDR3 length: 17; D gene: .; V gene: TRBV14; J gene: TRBJ1-6; clone size: .; CDR3 DNA: TGTGCCAGCAGCCAAGATAACGGGGGAGTCTATAATTCACCCCTCCACTTT; CDR3 protein: CASSQDNGGVYNSPLHF
CDR3 length: 14; D gene: .; V gene: TRBV7-9; J gene: TRBJ2-3; clone size: .; CDR3 DNA: TGTGCCAGCGACGGACGAACTACCACAGATACGCAGTATTTT; CDR3 protein: CASDGRTTTDTQYF
CDR3 length: 17; D gene: TRBD2; V gene: TRBV5-6; J gene: TRBJ2-7; clone size: .; CDR3 DNA: TGTGCCAGCAGCTTGGCCCCCGGAAGCGGGGCCACATACGAGCAGTACTTC; CDR3 protein: CASSLAPGSGATYEQYF
CDR3 length: 13; D gene: .; V gene: TRBV19; J gene: TRBJ2-7; clone size: .; CDR3 DNA: TGTGCCAGTAGCCGCTCCCTGGCAGCCGAGCAGTACTTC; CDR3 protein: CASSRSLAAEQYF
CDR3 length: 17; D gene: .; V gene: TRBV23-1; J gene: TRBJ2-6; clone size: few; CDR3 DNA: TGCGCCAGCAGTCAATATGACGAAAGCTCTGGGGCCAACGTCCTGACTTTC; CDR3 protein: CASSQYDESSGANVLTF
CDR3 length: 16; D gene: .; V gene: TRBV4-2; J gene: TRBJ1-4; clone size: .; CDR3 DNA: TGTGCCAGCAGCCCCAGAAGACAGGAGCCCAATGAAAAACTGTTTTTT; CDR3 protein: CASSPRRQEPNEKLFF
CDR3 length: 13; D gene: .; V gene: TRBV5-1; J gene: TRBJ1-2; clone size: .; CDR3 DNA: TGCGCCAGCAGCTTGGACAGTCCCTATGGCTACACCTTC; CDR3 protein: CASSLDSPYGYTF
CDR3 length: 12; D gene: .; V gene: TRBV2; J gene: TRBJ1-5; clone size: .; CDR3 DNA: TGTGCCAGCAGCAGGGCGGGTCAGCCCCAGCATTTT; CDR3 protein: CASSRAGQPQHF
CDR3 length: 12; D gene: .; V gene: TRBV21-1; J gene: TRBJ1-2; clone size: few; CDR3 DNA: TGTGCCAGCACCGGGGGCGCGGAAGGCTACACCTTC; CDR3 protein: CASTGGAEGYTF
CDR3 length: 15; D gene: TRBD1; V gene: TRBV29-1; J gene: TRBJ2-7; clone size: .; CDR3 DNA: TGCAGCGTTGAAGATCCCGGGACAGGGAGGCACGAGCAGTACTTC; CDR3 protein: CSVEDPGTGRHEQYF